The clone carrying this T cell receptor beta chain was seen a handful of times. Its antigen is undetermined. The sample comes from a study of cytotoxic CD8 clonotypes in ibrutinib-treated CLL. The overall study: Patient counts were around 10 relapsed/refractory, over 14 treatment-naive and some 17 IGHV unmutated. The average sample held roughly 250,000 productive templates and around 87,000 productive rearrangements. Study-wide findings and caveats: On treatment, the uncommon public clonotypes contracted or remained stable. Sustained-remission and progressing patients had different sampling times.

Clones were sequenced by immunoSEQ multiplex PCR, and TCRdb holds only the in-frame ones, with some missing. This repertoire shows about 25,000 clones, 65% to 70% found once; its top ten account for approximately 50%. The CDR3 length is 14 residues. Germline values: CDR1 PRHDT, CDR2 FYEKMQ (reference sequence). Trimming left V 3 bases short and J 6 bases short, with 9 bases between. The material was PBMCs, obtained at disease progression, from a patient treated with ibrutinib. The J gene is TRBJ1-6, the V gene TRBV13; TRBD1 might be the D (5 bases). The TCR comes from a human donor with chronic lymphocytic leukemia. CDR3 coding DNA: TGTGCCAGCAGCTTCGGGGGACCTAATTCACCCCTCCACTTT. Translated: CASSFGGPNSPLHF. Drawing the rest from reference TRBV13 and TRBJ1-6, the complete variable domain is AAGVIQSPRHLIKEKRETATLKCYPIPRHDTVYWYQQGPGQDPQFLISFYEKMQSDKGSIPDRFSAQQFSDYHSELNMSSLELGDSALYFCASSFGGPNSPLHFGNGTRLTVT.